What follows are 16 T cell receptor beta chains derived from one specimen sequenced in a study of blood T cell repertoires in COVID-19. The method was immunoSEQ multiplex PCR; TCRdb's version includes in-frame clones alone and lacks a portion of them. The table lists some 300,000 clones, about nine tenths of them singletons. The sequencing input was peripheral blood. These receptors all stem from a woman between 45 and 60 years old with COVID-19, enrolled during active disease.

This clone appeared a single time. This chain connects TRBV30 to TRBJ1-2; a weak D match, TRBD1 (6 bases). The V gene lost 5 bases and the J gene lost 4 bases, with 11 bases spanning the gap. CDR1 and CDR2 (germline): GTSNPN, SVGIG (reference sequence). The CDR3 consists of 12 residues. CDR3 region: CAWLQGRYGYTF. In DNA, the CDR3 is TGTGCCTGGCTACAGGGACGCTATGGCTACACCTTC.

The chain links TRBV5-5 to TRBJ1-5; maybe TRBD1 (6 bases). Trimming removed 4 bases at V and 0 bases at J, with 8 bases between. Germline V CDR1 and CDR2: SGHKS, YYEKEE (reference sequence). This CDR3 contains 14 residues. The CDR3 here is CASSPDSSNQPQHF. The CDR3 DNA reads TGTGCCAGCAGCCCGGACAGTAGCAATCAGCCCCAGCATTTT.

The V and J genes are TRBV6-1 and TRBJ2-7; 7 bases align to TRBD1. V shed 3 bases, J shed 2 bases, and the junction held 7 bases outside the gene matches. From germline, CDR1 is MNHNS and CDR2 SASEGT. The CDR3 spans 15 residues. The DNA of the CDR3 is TGTGCCAGCAGTGAGGTTCACAGGGGCCCCTACGAGCAGTACTTC. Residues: CASSEVHRGPYEQYF.

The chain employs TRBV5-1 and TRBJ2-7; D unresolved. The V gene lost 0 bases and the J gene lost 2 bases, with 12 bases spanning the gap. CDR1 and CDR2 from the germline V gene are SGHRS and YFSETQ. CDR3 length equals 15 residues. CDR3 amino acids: CASSLERSTTYEQYF. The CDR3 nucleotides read TGCGCCAGCAGCTTGGAGAGGTCGACGACCTACGAGCAGTACTTC.

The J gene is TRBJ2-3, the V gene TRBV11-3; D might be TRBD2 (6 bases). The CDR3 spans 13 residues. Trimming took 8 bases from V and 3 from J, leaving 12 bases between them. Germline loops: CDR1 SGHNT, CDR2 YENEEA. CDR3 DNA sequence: TGTGCCAGCCGGGACTCTATAACAGATACGCAGTATTTT. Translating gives CASRDSITDTQYF.

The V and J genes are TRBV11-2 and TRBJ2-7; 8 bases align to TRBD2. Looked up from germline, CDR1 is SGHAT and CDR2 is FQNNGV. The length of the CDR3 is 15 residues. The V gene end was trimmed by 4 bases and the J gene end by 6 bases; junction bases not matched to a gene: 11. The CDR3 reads CASSSPGLGRLEQYF. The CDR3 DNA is TGTGCCAGCAGCTCCCCGGGACTAGGAAGACTCGAGCAGTACTTC.

CDR3 residues: CASSLLQAGTGELFF. Written as DNA, the CDR3 is TGTGCCAGCAGCTTATTGCAGGCGGGCACCGGGGAGCTGTTTTTT. The V and J genes are TRBV7-3 and TRBJ2-2; possibly TRBD2 for D (5 bases). The CDR3 sequence is 15 residues long. With 2 bases removed from V and 4 bases from J, the gap between germline ends came to 11 bases. Germline V gives CDR1 SGHTA, CDR2 FQGTGA.

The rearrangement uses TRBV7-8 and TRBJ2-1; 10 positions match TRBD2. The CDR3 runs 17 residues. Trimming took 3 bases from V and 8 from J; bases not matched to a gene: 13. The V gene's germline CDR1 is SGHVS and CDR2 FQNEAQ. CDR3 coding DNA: TGTGCCAGCAGCTTCGGGGGGAGCGGGAGGGCCATGGATGAGCAGTTCTTC. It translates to CASSFGGSGRAMDEQFF.

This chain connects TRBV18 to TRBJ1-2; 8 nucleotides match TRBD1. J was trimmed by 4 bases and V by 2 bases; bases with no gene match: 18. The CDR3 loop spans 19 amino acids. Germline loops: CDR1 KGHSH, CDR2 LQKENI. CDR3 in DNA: TGTGCCAGCTCACCAGCCCCGGGACAGGTGGGGTTTTTCGGCTATGGCTACACCTTC. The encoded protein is CASSPAPGQVGFFGYGYTF.

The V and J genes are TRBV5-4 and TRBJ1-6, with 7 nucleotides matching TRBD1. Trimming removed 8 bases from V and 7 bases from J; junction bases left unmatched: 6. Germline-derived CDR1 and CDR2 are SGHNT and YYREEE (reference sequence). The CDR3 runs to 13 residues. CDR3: CASSTGANSPLHF. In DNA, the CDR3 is TGTGCCAGTTCTACAGGGGCCAATTCACCCCTCCACTTT.

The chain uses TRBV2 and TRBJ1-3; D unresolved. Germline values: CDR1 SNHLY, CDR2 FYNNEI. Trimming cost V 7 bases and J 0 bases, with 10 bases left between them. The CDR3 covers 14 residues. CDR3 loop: CASTDRGSGNTIYF. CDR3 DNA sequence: TGTGCCAGCACTGACCGGGGCTCTGGAAACACCATATATTTT.

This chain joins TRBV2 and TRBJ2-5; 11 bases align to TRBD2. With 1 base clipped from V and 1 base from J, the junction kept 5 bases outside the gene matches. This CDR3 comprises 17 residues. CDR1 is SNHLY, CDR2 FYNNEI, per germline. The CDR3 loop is CASSEGMLAGGQETQYF. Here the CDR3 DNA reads TGTGCCAGCAGTGAAGGGATGCTAGCGGGGGGCCAAGAGACCCAGTACTTC. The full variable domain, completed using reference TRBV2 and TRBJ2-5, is EPEVTQTPSHQVTQMGQEVILRCVPISNHLYFYWYRQILGQKVEFLVSFYNNEISEKSEIFDDQFSVERPDGSNFTLKIRSTKLEDSAMYFCASSEGMLAGGQETQYFGPGTRLLVL.

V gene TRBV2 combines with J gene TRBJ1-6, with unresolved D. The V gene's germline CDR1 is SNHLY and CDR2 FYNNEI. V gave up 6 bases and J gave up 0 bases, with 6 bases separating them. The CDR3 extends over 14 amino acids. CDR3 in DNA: TGTGCCAGCAGGGGGAGCTCCTATAATTCACCCCTCCACTTT. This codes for CASRGSSYNSPLHF.

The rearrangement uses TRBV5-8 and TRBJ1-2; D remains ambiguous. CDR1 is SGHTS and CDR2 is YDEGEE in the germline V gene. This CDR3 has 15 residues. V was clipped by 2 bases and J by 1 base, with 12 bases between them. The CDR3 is CASSFKDMSNYGYTF. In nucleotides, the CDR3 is TGTGCCAGCAGCTTTAAAGACATGAGTAACTATGGCTACACCTTC. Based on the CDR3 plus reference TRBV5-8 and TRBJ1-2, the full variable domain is EAGVTQSPTHLIKTRGQQATLRCSPISGHTSVYWYQQALGLGLQFLLWYDEGEERNRGNFPPRFSGRQFPNYSSELNVNALELEDSALYLCASSFKDMSNYGYTFGSGTRLTVV.

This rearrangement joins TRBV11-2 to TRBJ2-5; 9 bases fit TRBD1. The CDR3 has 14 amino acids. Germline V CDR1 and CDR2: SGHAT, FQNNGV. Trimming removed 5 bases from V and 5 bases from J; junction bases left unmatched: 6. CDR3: CASSHGDRAETQYF. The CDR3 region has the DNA TGTGCCAGCAGCCACGGGGACAGGGCGGAGACCCAGTACTTC.

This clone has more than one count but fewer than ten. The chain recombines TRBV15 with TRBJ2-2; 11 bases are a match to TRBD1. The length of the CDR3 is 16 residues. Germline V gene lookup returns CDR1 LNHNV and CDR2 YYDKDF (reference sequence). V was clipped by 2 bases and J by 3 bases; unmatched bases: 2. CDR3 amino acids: CATSRRTGGDTGELFF. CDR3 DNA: TGTGCCACCAGCAGAAGGACAGGGGGCGACACCGGGGAGCTGTTTTTT.